This T cell receptor (beta chain) comes out of a study of T-cell reconstitution after alpha-beta-depleted transplantation in children (dated by TCRdb to about 2016). Broadly, across the study: The study quantitatively tracked T-cell immune reconstitution after TCRalphabeta/CD19-depleted allogeneic hematopoietic cell transplantation in children using TCR repertoire profiling. Summary of the overall study and its limitations: In some patients, the high TCRbeta diversity seen at day 60 was put down to recipient T cells and intrathymic progenitors that had survived conditioning. Over subsequent months, a decline in hyperexpanded clone frequencies was noted, and after one year, T-cell counts and TCRbeta diversity were mostly ascribed to newly produced T cells. Apparently early alphabetaT-cell count recovery about two months after transplant reportedly relied on only several hundred rapidly expanded clones derived from non-depleted graft cells.

In light of the paper, this sample's treatment or condition label describes: allogeneic hematopoietic cell transplantation with graft depleted of TCRalphabeta T cells and CD19 B cells. The children who served as transplant recipients had been given grafts of TCRalphabeta/CD19-depleted allogeneic hematopoietic cells. Preparation of the library involved PCR. Instrument on record: Illumina HiSeq 2500. TCR library preparation used molecular barcoding, with unique molecular identifiers applied to normalize quantification of the TCRbeta repertoire. The public reads were reanalyzed by TCRdb: fastp trimming at Q25, MiXCR alignment, in-frame beta chains only. Every CDR3 protein is listed once, alongside the most common genes and DNA of its rows. The sample has 15,000 to 20,000 distinct CDR3 sequences on record, roughly 4.7% of them singletons. The top ten constitute roughly 7% of the sample. In its sample, this clonotype was seen many times. Its binding antigen is unknown. No much larger clone is present one base from it, and per-base qualities are unavailable.

The sequence was obtained from a boy younger than 18 with acute lymphoblastic leukemia, due to receive a stem cell transplant. The sample here was PBMCs, taken before TCRalphabeta/CD19-depleted stem cell transplant.

The CDR3 region reads CASSADLLQADTQYF. The nucleotide sequence reads TGTGCCAGCAGCGCCGACCTCTTACAGGCAGATACGCAGTATTTT. Recombination connected TRBV9 to TRBJ2-3; TRBD1 is possibly the D segment (5 matching bases). V is shortened by 3 bases, J by 4 bases, and the region joining them spans 15 bases. The CDR3 spans 15 residues, from the cysteine through the phenylalanine. The retained sequence is limited to the CDR3, 45 bases, with the frame set at the first base. CDR1 and CDR2, per the germline V gene, are SGDLS and YYNGEE.